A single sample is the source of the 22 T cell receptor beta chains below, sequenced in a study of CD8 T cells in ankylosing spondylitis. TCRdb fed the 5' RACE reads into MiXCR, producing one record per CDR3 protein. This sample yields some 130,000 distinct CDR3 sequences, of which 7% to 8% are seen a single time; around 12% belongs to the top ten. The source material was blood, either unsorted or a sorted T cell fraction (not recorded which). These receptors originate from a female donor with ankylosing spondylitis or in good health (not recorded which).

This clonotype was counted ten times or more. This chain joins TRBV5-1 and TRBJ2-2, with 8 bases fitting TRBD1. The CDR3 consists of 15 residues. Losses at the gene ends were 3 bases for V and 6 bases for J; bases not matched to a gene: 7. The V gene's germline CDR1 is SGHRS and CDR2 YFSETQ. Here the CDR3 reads CASSSGTGFPGELFF. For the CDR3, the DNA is TGCGCCAGCAGCTCCGGGACAGGCTTCCCCGGGGAGCTGTTTTTT.

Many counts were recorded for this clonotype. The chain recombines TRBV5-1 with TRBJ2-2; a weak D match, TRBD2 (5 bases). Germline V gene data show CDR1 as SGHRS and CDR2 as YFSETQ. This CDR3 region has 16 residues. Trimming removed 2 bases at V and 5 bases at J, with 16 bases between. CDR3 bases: TGCGCCAGCAGCTTCGGTACGAGCCCGGGGACCGGGGAGCTGTTTTTT. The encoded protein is CASSFGTSPGTGELFF.

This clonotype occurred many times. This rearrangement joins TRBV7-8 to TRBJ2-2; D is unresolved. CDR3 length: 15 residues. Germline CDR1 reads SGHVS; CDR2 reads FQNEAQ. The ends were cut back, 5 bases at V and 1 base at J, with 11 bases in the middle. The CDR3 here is CASSPEALNTGELFF. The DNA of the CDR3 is TGTGCCAGCAGCCCCGAAGCCCTGAACACCGGGGAGCTGTTTTTT.

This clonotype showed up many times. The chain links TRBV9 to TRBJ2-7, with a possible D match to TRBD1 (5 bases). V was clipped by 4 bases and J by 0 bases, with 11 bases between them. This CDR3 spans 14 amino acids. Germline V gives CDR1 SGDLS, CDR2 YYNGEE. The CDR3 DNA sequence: TGTGCCAGCAGCCCAACAGGAGACTCCTACGAGCAGTACTTC. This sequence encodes CASSPTGDSYEQYF.

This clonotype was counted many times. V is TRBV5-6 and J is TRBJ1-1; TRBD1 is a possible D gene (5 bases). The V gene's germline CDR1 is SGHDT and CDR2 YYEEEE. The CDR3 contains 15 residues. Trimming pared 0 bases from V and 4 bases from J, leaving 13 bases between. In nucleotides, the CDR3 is TGTGCCAGCAGCTTGGAATCAGGGAAAGGCACTGAAGCTTTCTTT. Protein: CASSLESGKGTEAFF.

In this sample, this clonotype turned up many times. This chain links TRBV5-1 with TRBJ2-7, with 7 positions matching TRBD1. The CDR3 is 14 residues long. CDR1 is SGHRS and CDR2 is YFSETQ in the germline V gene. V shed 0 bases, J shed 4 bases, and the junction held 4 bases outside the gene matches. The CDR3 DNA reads TGCGCCAGCAGCTTGGCGGGACAGCAATACGAGCAGTACTTC. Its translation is CASSLAGQQYEQYF.

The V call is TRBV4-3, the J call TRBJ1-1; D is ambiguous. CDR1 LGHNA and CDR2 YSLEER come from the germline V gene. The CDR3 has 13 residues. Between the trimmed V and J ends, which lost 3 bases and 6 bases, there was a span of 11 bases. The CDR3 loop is CASSHGRVSEAFF. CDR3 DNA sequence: TGCGCCAGCAGCCACGGACGCGTTTCTGAAGCTTTCTTT.

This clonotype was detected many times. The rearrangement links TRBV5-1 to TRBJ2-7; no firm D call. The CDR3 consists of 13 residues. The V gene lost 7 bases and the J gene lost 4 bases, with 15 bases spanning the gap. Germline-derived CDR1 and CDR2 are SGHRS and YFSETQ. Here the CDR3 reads CASSKDSWYEQYF. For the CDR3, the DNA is TGCGCCAGCTCAAAGGATTCGTGGTACGAGCAGTACTTC.

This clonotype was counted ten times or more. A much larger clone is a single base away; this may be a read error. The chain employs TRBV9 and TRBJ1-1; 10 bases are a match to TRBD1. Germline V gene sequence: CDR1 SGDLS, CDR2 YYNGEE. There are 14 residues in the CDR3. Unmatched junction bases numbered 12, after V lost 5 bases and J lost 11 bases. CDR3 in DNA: TGTGCCAGCAGTCAAATAGACAGGGGGCGGAATGCTTTCTTT. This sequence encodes CASSQIDRGRNAFF.

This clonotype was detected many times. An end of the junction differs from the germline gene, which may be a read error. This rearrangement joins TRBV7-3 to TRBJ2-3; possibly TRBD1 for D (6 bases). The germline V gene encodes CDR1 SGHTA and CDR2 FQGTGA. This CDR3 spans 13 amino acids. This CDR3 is CASSLDRGDTQYF. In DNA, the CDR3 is TGTGCAAGCAGCTTGGACAGAGGGGATACGCAGTATTTT.

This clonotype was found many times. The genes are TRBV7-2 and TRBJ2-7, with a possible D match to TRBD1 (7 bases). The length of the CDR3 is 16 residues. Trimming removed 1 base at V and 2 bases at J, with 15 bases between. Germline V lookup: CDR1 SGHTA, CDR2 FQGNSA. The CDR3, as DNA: TGTGCCAGCAGCTTAGTTGAGGGGGCGGGACCCTACGAGCAGTACTTC. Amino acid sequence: CASSLVEGAGPYEQYF.

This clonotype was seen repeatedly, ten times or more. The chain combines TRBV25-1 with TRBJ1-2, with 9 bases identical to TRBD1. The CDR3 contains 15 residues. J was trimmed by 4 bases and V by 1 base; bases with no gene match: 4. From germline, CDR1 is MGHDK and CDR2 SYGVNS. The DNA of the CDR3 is TGTGCCAGCAGTGAATTAGGGACAGGGACCTATGGCTACACCTTC. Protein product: CASSELGTGTYGYTF.

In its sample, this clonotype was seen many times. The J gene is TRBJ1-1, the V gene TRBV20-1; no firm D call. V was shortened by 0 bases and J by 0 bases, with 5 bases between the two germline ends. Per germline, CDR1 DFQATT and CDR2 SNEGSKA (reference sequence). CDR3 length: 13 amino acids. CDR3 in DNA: TGCAGTGCTAGAGAGTTCGTGAACACTGAAGCTTTCTTT. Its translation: CSAREFVNTEAFF.

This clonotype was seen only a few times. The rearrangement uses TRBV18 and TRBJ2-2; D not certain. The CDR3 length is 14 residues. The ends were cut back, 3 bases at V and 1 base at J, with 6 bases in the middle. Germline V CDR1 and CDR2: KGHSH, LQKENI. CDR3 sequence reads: CASSPWENTGELFF. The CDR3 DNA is TGTGCCAGCTCACCGTGGGAGAACACCGGGGAGCTGTTTTTT.

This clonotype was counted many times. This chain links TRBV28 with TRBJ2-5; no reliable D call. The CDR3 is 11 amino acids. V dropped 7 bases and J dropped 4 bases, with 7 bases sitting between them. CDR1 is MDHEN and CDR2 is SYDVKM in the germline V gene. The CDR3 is CASKNPETQYF. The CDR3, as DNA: TGTGCCAGCAAAAATCCAGAGACCCAGTACTTC.

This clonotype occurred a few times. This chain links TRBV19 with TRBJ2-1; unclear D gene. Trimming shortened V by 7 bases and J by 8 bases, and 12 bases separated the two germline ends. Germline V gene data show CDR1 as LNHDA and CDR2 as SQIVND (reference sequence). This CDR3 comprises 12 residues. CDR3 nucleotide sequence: TGTGCCAGTAACTCCCGGACGGATGAGCAGTTCTTC. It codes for CASNSRTDEQFF.

In DNA, the CDR3 is TGTGCTAGTGGTTTGGGGACAGGGGGTAGTGAGCAGTTCTTC. This translates into CASGLGTGGSEQFF. This chain uses TRBV12-5 with TRBJ2-1; 10 bases agree with TRBD1. J gave up 9 bases and V 1 base, and 3 bases lay outside the gene matches. This CDR3 is built from 14 residues. Germline CDR1 LGHNT, CDR2 FRNRAP.

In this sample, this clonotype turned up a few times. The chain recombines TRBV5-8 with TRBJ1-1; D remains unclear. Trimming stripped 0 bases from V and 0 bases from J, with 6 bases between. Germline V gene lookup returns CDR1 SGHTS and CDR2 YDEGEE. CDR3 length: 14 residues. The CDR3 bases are TGTGCCAGCAGCTTGGTCGGGATGAACACTGAAGCTTTCTTT. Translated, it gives CASSLVGMNTEAFF. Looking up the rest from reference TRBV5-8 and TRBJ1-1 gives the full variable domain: EAGVTQSPTHLIKTRGQQATLRCSPISGHTSVYWYQQALGLGLQFLLWYDEGEERNRGNFPPRFSGRQFPNYSSELNVNALELEDSALYLCASSLVGMNTEAFFGQGTRLTVV.

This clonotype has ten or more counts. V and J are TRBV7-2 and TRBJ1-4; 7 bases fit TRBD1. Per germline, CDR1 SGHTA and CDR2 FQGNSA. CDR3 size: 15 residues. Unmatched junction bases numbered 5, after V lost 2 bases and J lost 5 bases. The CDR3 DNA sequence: TGTGCCAGCAGCTTATTAGGGGGCGGGAATGAAAAACTGTTTTTT. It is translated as CASSLLGGGNEKLFF.

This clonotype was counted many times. CDR3 in DNA: TGCAGTGCCGAACATGGGGCTTCCTCTCGGGATACGCAGTATTTT. Protein: CSAEHGASSRDTQYF. This chain uses TRBV20-1 with TRBJ2-3, with a tentative D call TRBD1 (5 bases). The germline V and J ends were trimmed by 6 bases and 6 bases, with 22 bases remaining between them. Per germline, CDR1 DFQATT and CDR2 SNEGSKA (reference sequence). This CDR3 contains 15 residues.

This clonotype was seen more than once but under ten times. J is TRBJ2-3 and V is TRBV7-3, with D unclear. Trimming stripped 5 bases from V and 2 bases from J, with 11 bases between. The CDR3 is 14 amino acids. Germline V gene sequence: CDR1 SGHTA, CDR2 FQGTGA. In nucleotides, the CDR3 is TGTGCCAGCAGCCTCACACGGGCCACAGATACGCAGTATTTT. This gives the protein CASSLTRATDTQYF.

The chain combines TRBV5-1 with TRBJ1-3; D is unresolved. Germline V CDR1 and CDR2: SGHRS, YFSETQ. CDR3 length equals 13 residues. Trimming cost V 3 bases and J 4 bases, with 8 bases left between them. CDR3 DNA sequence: TGCGCCAGCAGCTCCGCCGTGGGAAACACCATATATTTT. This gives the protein CASSSAVGNTIYF. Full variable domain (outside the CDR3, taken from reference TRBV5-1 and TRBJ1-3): KAGVTQTPRYLIKTRGQQVTLSCSPISGHRSVSWYQQTPGQGLQFLFEYFSETQRNKGNFPGRFSGRQFSNSRSEMNVSTLELGDSALYLCASSSAVGNTIYFGEGSWLTVV.